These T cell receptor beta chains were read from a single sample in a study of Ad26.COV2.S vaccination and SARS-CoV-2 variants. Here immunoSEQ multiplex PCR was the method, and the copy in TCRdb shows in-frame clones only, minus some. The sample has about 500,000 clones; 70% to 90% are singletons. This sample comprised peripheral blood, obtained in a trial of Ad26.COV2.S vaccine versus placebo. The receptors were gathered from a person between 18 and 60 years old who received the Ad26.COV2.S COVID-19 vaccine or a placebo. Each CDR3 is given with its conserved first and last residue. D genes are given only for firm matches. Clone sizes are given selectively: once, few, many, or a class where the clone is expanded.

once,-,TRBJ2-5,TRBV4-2,TGTGCCAGCAGCCCCGGTGAGGCGGGAGAGACCCAGTACTTC,CASSPGEAGETQYF
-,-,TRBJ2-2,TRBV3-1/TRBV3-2,TGTGCCAGCAGCCTGGGCTCGAACACCGGGGAGCTGTTTTTT,CASSLGSNTGELFF
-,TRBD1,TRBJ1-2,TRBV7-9,TGTGCCAGCAGCCCCCAACAGGGGATCTATGGCTACACCTTC,CASSPQQGIYGYTF
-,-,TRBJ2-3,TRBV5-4,TGTGCCAGCAGCATTACTAGCACAGATACGCAGTATTTT,CASSITSTDTQYF
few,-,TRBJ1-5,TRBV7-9,TGTGCCAGCAGCCCTCCGGTGGGACAGCCCCAGCATTTT,CASSPPVGQPQHF
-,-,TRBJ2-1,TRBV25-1,TGTGCCAGCGGAGGGGTGAGCTCCTACAATGAGCAGTTCTTC,CASGGVSSYNEQFF
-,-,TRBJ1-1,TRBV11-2,TGTGCCAGCAGCCAACAGGGAAACACTGAAGCTTTCTTT,CASSQQGNTEAFF
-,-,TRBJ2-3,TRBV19,TGTGCCAGTAGTATTCGACTAGGTGTCGCAGATACGCAGTATTTT,CASSIRLGVADTQYF
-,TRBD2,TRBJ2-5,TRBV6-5,TGTGCCAGCAGTTACTCTCCTAGCGGACCCCAAGAGACCCAGTACTTC,CASSYSPSGPQETQYF
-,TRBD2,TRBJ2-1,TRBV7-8,TGTGCCAGCAGCTTCCCAACTCCGGAGTCACTAGCGGGGGATGGAAATGAGCAGTTCTTC,CASSFPTPESLAGDGNEQFF
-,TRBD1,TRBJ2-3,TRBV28,TGTGCCAGCAGTAACGATGGACAGGGTAGTCGGTCGCAGTATTTT,CASSNDGQGSRSQYF
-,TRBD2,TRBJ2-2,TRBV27,TGTGCCAGCAGTTTCAGCGGGAGAAACACCGGGGAGCTGTTTTTT,CASSFSGRNTGELFF
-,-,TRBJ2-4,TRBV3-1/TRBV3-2,TGTGCCAGCAGCCACAGGGAACTAGCCAAAAACATTCAGTACTTC,CASSHRELAKNIQYF
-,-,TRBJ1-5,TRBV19,TGTGCCAGTAGTAGGGAGACCCCATCGGAGTTCAATCAGCCCCAGCATTTT,CASSRETPSEFNQPQHF
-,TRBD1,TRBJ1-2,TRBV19,TGTGCCAGTAGTAGGGACGGACAGGGCCGGTTTGGCTACACCTTC,CASSRDGQGRFGYTF
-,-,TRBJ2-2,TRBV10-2,TGCGCCAGCAGTGAGATCGGGGGGCAAGGCACCGGGGAGCTGTTTTTT,CASSEIGGQGTGELFF
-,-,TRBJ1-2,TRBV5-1,TGCGCCAGCAGCCCATCAAGTGTGGGGGGTGTCTATGGCTACACCTTC,CASSPSSVGGVYGYTF
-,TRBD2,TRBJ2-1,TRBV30,TGTGCCTGGAGTGTGGTCCCACCCGGGAGGTATGGATACAATGAGCAGTTCTTC,CAWSVVPPGRYGYNEQFF
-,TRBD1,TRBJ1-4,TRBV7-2,TGTGCCAGCAGCACGCCGACAGGGTTGAAGGAAAAACTGTTTTTT,CASSTPTGLKEKLFF
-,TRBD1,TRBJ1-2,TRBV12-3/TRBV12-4,TGTGCCAGCACCCTGACAGGGTATGGCTACACCTTC,CASTLTGYGYTF
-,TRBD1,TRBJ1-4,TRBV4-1,TGCGCCAGCAGCCAAGTAGGACAGGGCGTGGGAAAACTGTTTTTT,CASSQVGQGVGKLFF
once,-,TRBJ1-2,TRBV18,TGTGCCAGCGCACCCAGTACAGCCGCTAACTATGGCTACACCTTC,CASAPSTAANYGYTF
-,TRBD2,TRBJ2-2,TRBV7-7,TGTGCTAGCAGCTCATCCACCCAAGCGGGGGGGGAGCTGTTTTTT,CASSSSTQAGGELFF
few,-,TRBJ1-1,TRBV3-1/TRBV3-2,TGTGCCAGCAGCCAAGATTTTCGCGGGAAGAACACTGAAGCTTTCTTT,CASSQDFRGKNTEAFF
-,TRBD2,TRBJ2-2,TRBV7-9,TGTGCCAGCAGCGTACCGGGACTAGCGTCCACCGGGGAGCTGTTTTTT,CASSVPGLASTGELFF
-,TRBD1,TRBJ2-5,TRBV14,TGTGCCAGCAGCCGGGACAGGGGACGGGAGACCCAGTACTTC,CASSRDRGRETQYF
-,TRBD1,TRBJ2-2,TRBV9,TGTGCCAGCAGCGATAGACAGGGGCGGACCGGGGAGCTGTTTTTT,CASSDRQGRTGELFF
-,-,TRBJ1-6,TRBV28,TGTGCCAGCAGTGAATACCGGGCGTCCAATTCACCCCTCCACTTT,CASSEYRASNSPLHF
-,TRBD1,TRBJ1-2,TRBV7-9,TGTGCCAGCAGCCTAACGACAGGGGGAGGAGGCTACACCTTC,CASSLTTGGGGYTF
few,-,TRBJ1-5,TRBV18,TGTGCCAGCTCGGCCGGGGCGATCGGCAATCAGCCCCAGCATTTT,CASSAGAIGNQPQHF
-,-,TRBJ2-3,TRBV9,TGTGCCAGCAGCGTAGGGAAGGAACAGGCGCAGTATTTT,CASSVGKEQAQYF
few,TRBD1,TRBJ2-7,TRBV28,TGTGCCAGCGTCACAAGGGGGCCCAGCTCCTACGAGCAGTACTTC,CASVTRGPSSYEQYF
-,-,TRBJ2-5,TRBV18,TGTGCCAGCTCACCACCCGCAGAGATCTTGGAGACCCAGTACTTC,CASSPPAEILETQYF
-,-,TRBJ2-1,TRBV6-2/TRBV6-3,TGTGCCAGCAGTTACTCGAGAGCCCCTTCCTACAATGAGCAGTTCTTC,CASSYSRAPSYNEQFF
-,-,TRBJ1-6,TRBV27,TGTGCCAGCAGTTTAGGAATCCCCAGCTCCTATAATTCACCCCTCCACTTT,CASSLGIPSSYNSPLHF
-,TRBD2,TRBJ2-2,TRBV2,TGTGCCAGCAGCGTTAGCGGGGGGGCGTTCGGGGAGCTGTTTTTT,CASSVSGGAFGELFF
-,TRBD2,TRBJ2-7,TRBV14,TGTGCCAGCAGCCCCCGGACTAGCGGCGAGCAGTACTTC,CASSPRTSGEQYF
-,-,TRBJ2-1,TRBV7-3,TGTGCCAGCAGCTTACTGGCGGGTTCCTACAATGAGCAGTTCTTC,CASSLLAGSYNEQFF
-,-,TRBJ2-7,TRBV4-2,TGTGCCAGCAGCCAGTACCCCGCGGAGGACAACTCCTACGAGCAGTACTTC,CASSQYPAEDNSYEQYF
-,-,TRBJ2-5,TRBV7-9,TGTGCCAGCAGCGAAGAGACCCAGTACTTC,CASSEETQYF
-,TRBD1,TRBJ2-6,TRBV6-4,TGTGCCAGCAGTGATTCACATCCGGGACAGCCACCGTCTGGGGCCAACGTCCTGACTTTC,CASSDSHPGQPPSGANVLTF
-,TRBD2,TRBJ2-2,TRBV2,TGTGCCAGCGTGACTAGCGGGAGAAATTCCGGGGAGCTGTTTTTT,CASVTSGRNSGELFF
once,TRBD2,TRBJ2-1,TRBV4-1,TGCGCCAGCAGCCAAGTTACAGGGACTAGCGGGTTCTACAATGAGCAGTTCTTC,CASSQVTGTSGFYNEQFF
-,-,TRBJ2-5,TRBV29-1,TGCAGCGTTGATTCGGCTACCCAAGAGACCCAGTACTTC,CSVDSATQETQYF
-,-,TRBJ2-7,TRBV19,TGTGCCAGTAGTTGGGGGCTCGCCTACGAGCAGTACTTC,CASSWGLAYEQYF
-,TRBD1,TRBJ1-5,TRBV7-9,TGTGCCAGCAGCCCCGGGACAGGGGATTTCCAGCCCCAGCATTTT,CASSPGTGDFQPQHF
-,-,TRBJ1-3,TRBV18,TGTGCCAGCTCACCCTCCCCCTCACAGGTCTCTGGAAACACCATATATTTT,CASSPSPSQVSGNTIYF
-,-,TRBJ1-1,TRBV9,TGTGCCAGCAGCGTAGGAGGCTGGGGCACTGAAGCTTTCTTT,CASSVGGWGTEAFF